One and the same sample provided the 9 T cell receptor beta chains below, sequenced in a study of cytomegalovirus exposure and HLA in healthy donors. PCR primers comprised 60 Vbeta and 13 Jbeta primers. Sequencing used immunoSEQ multiplex PCR; TCRdb keeps in-frame clones, though not all of them. The sample holds 50,000 or so clones, approximately 68% seen once. Sequencing used PBMCs. These receptors came from a man younger than 40 in good health and CMV-seronegative.

The rearrangement joins TRBV10-3 to TRBJ1-1; D gene ambiguous. CDR3 size: 13 residues. Germline assignment: CDR1 ENHRY and CDR2 SYGVKD. Trimming shortened V by 6 bases and J by 2 bases, and 10 bases separated the two germline ends. CDR3 coding DNA: TGTGCCATCAGCGGACTTGGAAACACTGAAGCTTTCTTT. Encoded protein: CAISGLGNTEAFF.

The chain uses TRBV9 and TRBJ1-1; D is unresolved. Trimming stripped 0 bases from V and 5 bases from J, with 11 bases between. From germline, CDR1 is SGDLS and CDR2 YYNGEE. This CDR3 region has 14 residues. The CDR3 DNA reads as TGTGCCAGCAGCGTAGGACGGGGAGGTACTGAAGCTTTCTTT. It encodes CASSVGRGGTEAFF.

DNA for the CDR3: TGTGCCAGCAGCCAAGGGGGACAGGGGTACGAGCAGTACTTC. Translation: CASSQGGQGYEQYF. The chain carries TRBV4-2 and TRBJ2-7, with 10 nucleotides matching TRBD1. Germline CDR1 reads LGHNA; CDR2 reads YNFKEQ. The CDR3 has 14 amino acids. J lost 4 bases, V lost 1 base, and 1 base had no gene match.

This clone was picked up a small number of times. With only one base between it and a far larger clone, this is likely a read error. This chain uses TRBV29-1 with TRBJ2-7, with 8 bases that match TRBD2. The CDR3 loop spans 14 amino acids. Trimming removed 4 bases from V and 5 bases from J; junction bases left unmatched: 10. The V gene's germline CDR1 is SQVTM and CDR2 ANQGSEA. The CDR3 sequence: CSVVYGTRCDEQYF. CDR3 in DNA: TGCAGCGTTGTGTACGGGACTAGATGCGACGAGCAGTACTTC.

The J gene is TRBJ2-7, the V gene TRBV18, with 7 bases aligning to TRBD2. CDR1 KGHSH and CDR2 LQKENI come from the germline V gene. This CDR3 has 15 amino acids. J was trimmed by 1 base and V by 6 bases; bases with no gene match: 9. The CDR3 DNA reads as TGTGCCAGCTCTCCCGGACGCGGGAGTTCCTACGAGCAGTACTTC. It translates to CASSPGRGSSYEQYF.

The chain couples TRBV2 to TRBJ1-4; tentatively, D is TRBD1 (6 bases). V was cut by 11 bases and J by 2 bases, with 12 bases left in between. The germline CDR1 and CDR2 sequences are SNHLY and FYNNEI. CDR3 length equals 13 residues. The CDR3 region is CAGNRATNEKLFF. The CDR3 region has the DNA TGTGCCGGAAACAGGGCCACTAATGAAAAACTGTTTTTT.

This clone was seen a few times. The chain employs TRBV5-1 and TRBJ2-4; 7 nucleotides align to TRBD1. The V gene's germline CDR1 is SGHRS and CDR2 YFSETQ. This CDR3 comprises 13 residues. With 5 bases clipped from V and 9 bases from J, the junction kept 8 bases outside the gene matches. Here the CDR3 reads CASRETGITIQYF. The CDR3 DNA follows: TGCGCCAGCAGGGAGACAGGGATTACCATTCAGTACTTC. Full variable domain (outside the CDR3, taken from reference TRBV5-1 and TRBJ2-4): KAGVTQTPRYLIKTRGQQVTLSCSPISGHRSVSWYQQTPGQGLQFLFEYFSETQRNKGNFPGRFSGRQFSNSRSEMNVSTLELGDSALYLCASRETGITIQYFGAGTRLSVL.

The gene calls are TRBV25-1 and TRBJ2-1, with 8 bases lining up with TRBD2. The V segment lost 6 bases and the J segment 8 bases; nucleotides outside the gene matches: 15. This CDR3 region has 16 residues. CDR1 is MGHDK, CDR2 SYGVNS, per germline. CDR3 loop: CASSLHSGLGSHEQFF. The CDR3 region has the DNA TGTGCCAGCAGCCTTCATTCGGGACTAGGGTCACATGAGCAGTTCTTC.

This chain connects TRBV2 to TRBJ1-1, with D possibly matching TRBD1 (6 bases). Germline assignment: CDR1 SNHLY and CDR2 FYNNEI. The CDR3 runs to 14 residues. Trimming shortened V by 6 bases and J by 7 bases, and 18 bases separated the two germline ends. The CDR3 region is CASRWAGDADEAFF. CDR3 nucleotide sequence: TGTGCCAGCAGGTGGGCAGGGGATGCGGATGAAGCTTTCTTT.